This TCR beta chain came from a study of regulatory T cells in long-lasting Graves disease. Study results and caveats: The study found lower TCR diversity in persistent Graves' patients than in newly diagnosed ones. New patients shared fewer public clonotypes (roughly 910) than persistent patients did (about 3,000).

Per germline, CDR1 MNHEY and CDR2 SMNVEV (reference sequence). The CDR3 has 15 residues. This clonotype was counted a few times. Its antigen is undetermined. Time point in this sample: persistent/refractory GD, antithyroid drugs over 5 years with positive TRAb. Isolated PBMC RNA provided the starting material for the TCR library. For TCR beta, libraries came from iRepertoire HTBI primers and Arm-PCR of CDR3 regions. TCRdb passed the multiplex PCR reads through MiXCR, listing each CDR3 protein once. The sample records roughly 470,000 distinct CDR3 sequences, around 21% being singletons. The sample in question was peripheral blood mononuclear cells (PBMCs), obtained when the disease was refractory, from a patient treated with antithyroid drugs. The chain combines TRBV27 with TRBJ1-4, with D uncertain. The sequence was obtained from a female donor with Graves disease. The CDR3 region is CRKALKLATNEKLFF. DNA of the CDR3: TGTCGGAAGGCTTTGAAACTCGCAACTAATGAAAAACTGTTTTTT. The complete variable domain, with remaining parts taken from reference TRBV27 and TRBJ1-4, reads EAQVTQNPRYLITVTGKKLTVTCSQNMNHEYMSWYRQDPGLGLRQIYYSMNVEVTDKGDVPEGYKVSRKEKRNFPLILESPSPNQTSLYFCRKALKLATNEKLFFGSGTQLSVL.